The 14 T cell receptor beta chains presented below share a single source sample, sequenced in a study of blood T cells in healthy people across ages. With a J-beta primer mix and a sample-barcoded 5' primer, a second PCR ran about 7 to 12 cycles. TCRdb re-called the 5' RACE reads with MiXCR, one entry per CDR3 protein. This sample has about 1,000,000 distinct CDR3 sequences, with less than 50% found just once. The sample taken for sequencing was blood. These receptors all come from an older woman in good health.

This clonotype was counted only a few times. The V and J genes are TRBV6-1 and TRBJ2-3; TRBD2 matches 10 bases. Germline assignment: CDR1 MNHNS and CDR2 SASEGT. After removal of 4 bases from V and 4 bases from J, the junction contained 5 bases not matched to a gene. This CDR3 contains 15 residues. The DNA of the CDR3 is TGTGCCAGCAGTGTGGCTAGCGGGAGTGCAGATACGCAGTATTTT. Amino acids: CASSVASGSADTQYF.

This clonotype was counted many times. This rearrangement joins TRBV6-2 or TRBV6-3 to TRBJ2-6; D gene unclear. The CDR3 has 14 amino acids. Germline V lookup: CDR1 MNHEY, CDR2 SVGEGT. V was trimmed by 6 bases and J by 0 bases, leaving 6 bases between them. The CDR3 coding sequence is TGTGCCAGCAGGGATCCCTCTGGGGCCAACGTCCTGACTTTC. Amino acid sequence: CASRDPSGANVLTF.

This CDR3 reads CASSLETAGIGELFF. The CDR3 DNA follows: TGTGCCAGCAGCTTAGAGACGGCCGGCATCGGGGAGCTGTTTTTT. The V call is TRBV7-2, the J call TRBJ2-2; D is ambiguous. Germline values: CDR1 SGHTA, CDR2 FQGNSA. This CDR3 spans 15 amino acids. V shed 1 base and J shed 7 bases, with 13 bases lying between them.

This clonotype was detected a few times. This CDR3 is CASSWELGGYAEQFF. CDR3 sequence (DNA): TGCGCCAGCAGCTGGGAACTAGGGGGATACGCTGAGCAGTTCTTC. The genes are TRBV5-1 and TRBJ2-1; possible D gene TRBD1, 6 bases. The germline V gene encodes CDR1 SGHRS and CDR2 YFSETQ. CDR3 length: 15 amino acids. V shed 3 bases and J shed 9 bases, with 19 bases lying between them.

This clonotype was observed a few times. The CDR3 nucleotides are TGTGCCAGTGGTGATGAGGGCACCGTTTACGAGCAGTACTTC. It translates to CASGDEGTVYEQYF. The J gene is TRBJ2-7, the V gene TRBV6-6, with TRBD2 as a possible D gene (5 bases). V lost 9 bases, J lost 4 bases, and 19 bases lay in between. This CDR3 contains 14 residues. CDR1 is MNHNY and CDR2 is SVGAGI in the germline V gene (reference sequence).

V and J are TRBV20-1 and TRBJ2-3; D not resolved. The CDR3 runs to 15 residues. The V and J ends lost 1 base and 5 bases respectively, with 16 bases between them. Germline CDR1 reads DFQATT; CDR2 reads SNEGSKA (reference sequence). The CDR3 reads CSARVRSVVKDTQYF. The CDR3, as DNA: TGCAGTGCTAGAGTTCGTTCGGTAGTTAAAGATACGCAGTATTTT.

The chain has TRBV2 and TRBJ1-5, with D perhaps TRBD1 (6 bases). The CDR3 extends over 13 amino acids. Germline loops: CDR1 SNHLY, CDR2 FYNNEI. V was pared by 11 bases and J by 2 bases, with 13 bases between. DNA for the CDR3: TGTGCCGGGGGTTGGACAGGCAATCAGCCCCAGCATTTT. Amino acids: CAGGWTGNQPQHF.

A few counts support this clonotype. This chain joins TRBV20-1 and TRBJ1-4; 7 bases map to TRBD1. The trim removed 5 bases at V and 9 bases at J, leaving 3 bases unmatched. In germline, CDR1 is DFQATT, CDR2 SNEGSKA (reference sequence). The CDR3 spans 11 residues. CDR3: CSALQGKKLFF. The CDR3, as DNA: TGCAGTGCTCTACAGGGGAAAAAACTGTTTTTT.

CDR3 sequence: CASVPRQGQGEAFF. For the CDR3, the DNA is TGTGCCAGCGTACCCCGACAGGGACAGGGTGAAGCTTTCTTT. The chain carries TRBV6-6 and TRBJ1-1, with 9 bases aligning to TRBD1. This CDR3 comprises 14 residues. The germline gives CDR1 MNHNY, CDR2 SVGAGI (reference sequence). V was clipped by 8 bases and J by 7 bases; unmatched bases: 11.

This rearrangement joins TRBV28 to TRBJ2-5; the D gene is possibly TRBD1 (6 bases). Between the trimmed V and J ends, which lost 4 bases and 2 bases, there was a span of 11 bases. Germline loops: CDR1 MDHEN, CDR2 SYDVKM. The CDR3 contains 14 residues. The chain's CDR3 is CASSSLDRQETQYF. The CDR3 region has the DNA TGTGCCAGCAGTTCCCTGGACAGACAAGAGACCCAGTACTTC.

This clonotype showed up just once. The V gene is TRBV4-3, the J gene TRBJ2-1; D remains unclear. Trimming took off 1 base at V and 10 bases at J, with 11 bases between the two ends. Germline-derived CDR1 and CDR2 are LGHNA and YSLEER. The CDR3 has 13 residues. The chain's CDR3 is CASSQVTSWEQFF. The CDR3 DNA follows: TGCGCCAGCAGCCAAGTTACTTCTTGGGAGCAGTTCTTC.

In its sample, this clonotype was seen a few times. The chain has TRBV28 and TRBJ1-6; 7 bases agree with TRBD1. This CDR3 is built from 14 residues. The V gene end was trimmed by 5 bases and the J gene end by 9 bases; junction bases not matched to a gene: 7. Germline lookup yields CDR1 MDHEN and CDR2 SYDVKM. For the CDR3, the DNA is TGTGCCAGCAGTATTGACAGGGATCTTTCACCCCTCCACTTT. It specifies CASSIDRDLSPLHF.

This clonotype came up a few times. A much larger clone is a single base away; this may be a read error. The chain has TRBV10-3 and TRBJ2-7; TRBD2 is a possible D gene (6 bases). The CDR3 has 16 amino acids. V was clipped by 4 bases and J by 2 bases, with 18 bases between them. CDR1 and CDR2 (germline): ENHRY, SYGVKD. The CDR3 sequence is CAISAGLAKKTYEQYF. The CDR3 coding sequence is TGTGCCATCAGTGCAGGGCTAGCGAAAAAAACCTACGAGCAGTACTTC.

The gene calls are TRBV27 and TRBJ1-2; 8 nucleotides line up with TRBD1. The CDR3 has 13 residues. CDR1 MNHEY and CDR2 SMNVEV come from the germline V gene (reference sequence). V was pared by 5 bases and J by 6 bases, with 5 bases of the junction left unmatched. CDR3 DNA sequence: TGTGCCAGCAGTCGGACAGGGATTAATGGCTACACCTTC. Amino acids: CASSRTGINGYTF.